The TCR beta chain under discussion was sequenced for a study of CD8 T cells in ankylosing spondylitis. Study-level findings and limits: Before this, some motif variants had been reported in reactive arthritis synovial fluid and blood.

As regards this clonotype: Its antigen is as yet unknown.

TCRdb ran MiXCR on the 5' RACE reads and lists one entry per CDR3 protein. The sample lists a few hundred thousand distinct CDR3 sequences, 20% occurring once. The CDR3 is made up of 14 amino acids. The V segment lost 2 bases and the J segment 12 bases; nucleotides outside the gene matches: 6. Looked up from germline, CDR1 is LGHDT and CDR2 is YNNKEL (reference sequence). This clonotype was obtained from a male donor with ankylosing spondylitis or in good health (not recorded which). The sample taken for sequencing was blood, either unsorted or a sorted T cell fraction (not recorded which). This sequence joins TRBV3-1 and TRBJ2-1, with 11 bases matching TRBD1. CDR3 amino acids: CASSQLSGTGGQFF. CDR3 DNA sequence: TGTGCCAGCAGCCAACTAAGCGGGACAGGGGGGCAGTTCTTC.